This TCR beta chain is drawn from a study of blood T cell repertoires in COVID-19. Study in general: Collection of acute and convalescent COVID-19 samples took place in the United States, Italy and Spain.

Original processing notes: The assay estimated nucleated cells by amplifying reference gene primers. The method was immunoSEQ multiplex PCR; TCRdb's version includes in-frame clones alone and lacks a portion of them. V and J calls plus clone size are reproduced from that table; the DNA served to infer D and trimming. This sample yields about 120,000 clones, of which around three quarters are seen a single time; around 37% belongs to the top ten. Sample: peripheral blood. This TCR was recovered from a middle-aged man with active or convalescent COVID-19.

CDR3 in amino acids: CASNEGDSGNTIYF. The CDR3 DNA reads as TGTGCCAGCAACGAGGGGGACTCTGGAAACACCATATATTTT. This sequence joins TRBV9 and TRBJ1-3; D is possibly TRBD1 (6 bases). Trimming took 6 bases from V and 0 from J, leaving 10 bases between them. The CDR3 runs 14 residues. Looked up from germline, CDR1 is SGDLS and CDR2 is YYNGEE. Drawing the rest from reference TRBV9 and TRBJ1-3, the complete variable domain is DSGVTQTPKHLITATGQRVTLRCSPRSGDLSVYWYQQSLDQGLQFLIQYYNGEERAKGNILERFSAQQFPDLHSELNLSSLELGDSALYFCASNEGDSGNTIYFGEGSWLTVV.